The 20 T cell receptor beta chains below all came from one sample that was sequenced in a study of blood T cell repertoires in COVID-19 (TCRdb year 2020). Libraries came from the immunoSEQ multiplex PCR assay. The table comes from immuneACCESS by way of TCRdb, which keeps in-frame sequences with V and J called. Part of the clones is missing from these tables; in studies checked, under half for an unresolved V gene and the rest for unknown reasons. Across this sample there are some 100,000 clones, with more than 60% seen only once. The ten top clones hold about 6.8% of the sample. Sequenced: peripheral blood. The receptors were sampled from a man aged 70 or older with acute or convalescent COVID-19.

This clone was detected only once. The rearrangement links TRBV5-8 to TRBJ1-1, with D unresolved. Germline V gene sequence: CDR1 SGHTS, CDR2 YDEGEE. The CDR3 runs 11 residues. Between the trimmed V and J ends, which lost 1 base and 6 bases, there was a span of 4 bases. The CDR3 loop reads CASSLRSEAFF. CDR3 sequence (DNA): TGTGCCAGCAGCTTGCGTTCTGAAGCTTTCTTT. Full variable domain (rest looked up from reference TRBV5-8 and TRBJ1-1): EAGVTQSPTHLIKTRGQQATLRCSPISGHTSVYWYQQALGLGLQFLLWYDEGEERNRGNFPPRFSGRQFPNYSSELNVNALELEDSALYLCASSLRSEAFFGQGTRLTVV.

The CDR3 loop is CASSIEDKSYSNQPQHF. The CDR3 DNA reads TGTGCCAGTAGTATAGAGGACAAGTCTTATAGCAATCAGCCCCAGCATTTT. The chain joins TRBV19 to TRBJ1-5; TRBD1 is a possible D gene (5 bases). Between the trimmed V and J ends, which lost 0 bases and 0 bases, there was a span of 12 bases. Germline V gives CDR1 LNHDA, CDR2 SQIVND (reference sequence). The CDR3 is made up of 17 amino acids.

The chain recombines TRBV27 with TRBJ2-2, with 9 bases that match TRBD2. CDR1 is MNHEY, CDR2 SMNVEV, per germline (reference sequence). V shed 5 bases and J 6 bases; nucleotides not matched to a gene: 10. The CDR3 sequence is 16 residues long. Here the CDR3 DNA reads TGTGCCAGCAGTGCCCCCCCTAGCGGGGCCCCCGGGGAGCTGTTTTTT. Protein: CASSAPPSGAPGELFF.

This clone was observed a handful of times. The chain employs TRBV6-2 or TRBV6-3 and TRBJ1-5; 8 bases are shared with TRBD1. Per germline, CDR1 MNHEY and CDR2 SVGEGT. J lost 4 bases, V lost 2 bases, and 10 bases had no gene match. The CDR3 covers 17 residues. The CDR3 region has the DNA TGTGCCAGCAGTTACGTGGTGGGGACAGGTTCGAATCAGCCCCAGCATTTT. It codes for CASSYVVGTGSNQPQHF.

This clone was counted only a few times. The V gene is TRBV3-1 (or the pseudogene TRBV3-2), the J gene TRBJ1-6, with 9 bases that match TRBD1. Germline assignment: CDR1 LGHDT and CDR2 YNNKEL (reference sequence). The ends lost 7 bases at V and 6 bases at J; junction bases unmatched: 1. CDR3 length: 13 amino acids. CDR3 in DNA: TGTGCCAGCACGGACAGGGGTAATTCACCCCTCCACTTT. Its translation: CASTDRGNSPLHF.

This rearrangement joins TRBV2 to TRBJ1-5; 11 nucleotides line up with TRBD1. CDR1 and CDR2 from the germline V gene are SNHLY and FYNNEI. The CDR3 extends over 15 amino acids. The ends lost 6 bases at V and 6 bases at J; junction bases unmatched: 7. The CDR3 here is CASSPGQGASQPQHF. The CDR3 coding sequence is TGTGCCAGCAGCCCCGGACAGGGGGCTAGTCAGCCCCAGCATTTT.

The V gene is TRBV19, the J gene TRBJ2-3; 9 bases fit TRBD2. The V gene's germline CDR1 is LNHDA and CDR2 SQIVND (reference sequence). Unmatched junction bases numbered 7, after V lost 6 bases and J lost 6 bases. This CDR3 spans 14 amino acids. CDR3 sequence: CASSYSGGRDTQYF. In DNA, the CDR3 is TGTGCCAGTAGCTATAGCGGGGGTCGGGATACGCAGTATTTT.

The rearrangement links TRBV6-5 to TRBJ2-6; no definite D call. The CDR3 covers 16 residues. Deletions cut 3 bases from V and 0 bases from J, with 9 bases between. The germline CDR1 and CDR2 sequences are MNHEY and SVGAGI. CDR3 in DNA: TGTGCCAGCAGTTATGAGAGCTACTCTGGGGCCAACGTCCTGACTTTC. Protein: CASSYESYSGANVLTF.

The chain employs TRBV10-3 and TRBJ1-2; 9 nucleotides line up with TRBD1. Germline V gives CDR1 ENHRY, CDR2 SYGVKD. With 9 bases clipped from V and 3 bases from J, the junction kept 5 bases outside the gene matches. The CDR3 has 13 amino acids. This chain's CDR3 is CAILQGADYGYTF. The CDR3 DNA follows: TGTGCCATTTTACAGGGGGCGGACTATGGCTACACCTTC.

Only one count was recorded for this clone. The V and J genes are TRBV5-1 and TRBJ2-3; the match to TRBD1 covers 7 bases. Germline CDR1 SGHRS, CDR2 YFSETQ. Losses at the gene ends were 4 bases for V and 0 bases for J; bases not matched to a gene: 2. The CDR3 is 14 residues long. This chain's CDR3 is CASSTGQSTDTQYF. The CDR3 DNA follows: TGCGCCAGCAGCACGGGACAGAGCACAGATACGCAGTATTTT.

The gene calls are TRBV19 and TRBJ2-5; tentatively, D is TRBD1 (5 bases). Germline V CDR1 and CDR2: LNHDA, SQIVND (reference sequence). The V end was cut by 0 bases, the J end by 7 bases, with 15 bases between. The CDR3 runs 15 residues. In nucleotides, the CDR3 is TGTGCCAGTAGTATAGATCTATCAGGGTTTGGGACCCAGTACTTC. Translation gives CASSIDLSGFGTQYF.

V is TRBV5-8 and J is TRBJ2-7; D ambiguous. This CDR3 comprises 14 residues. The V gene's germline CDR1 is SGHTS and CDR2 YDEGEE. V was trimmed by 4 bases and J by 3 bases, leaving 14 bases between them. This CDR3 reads CASSRNGDRYEQYF. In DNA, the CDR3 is TGTGCCAGCAGCCGGAACGGAGATCGCTACGAGCAGTACTTC.

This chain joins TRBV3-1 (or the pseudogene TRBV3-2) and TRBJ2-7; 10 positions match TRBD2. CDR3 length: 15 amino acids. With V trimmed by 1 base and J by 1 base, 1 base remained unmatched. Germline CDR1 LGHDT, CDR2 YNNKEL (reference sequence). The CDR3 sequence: CASSQASGGSYEQYF. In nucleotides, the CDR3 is TGTGCCAGCAGCCAAGCTAGCGGGGGTTCCTACGAGCAGTACTTC.

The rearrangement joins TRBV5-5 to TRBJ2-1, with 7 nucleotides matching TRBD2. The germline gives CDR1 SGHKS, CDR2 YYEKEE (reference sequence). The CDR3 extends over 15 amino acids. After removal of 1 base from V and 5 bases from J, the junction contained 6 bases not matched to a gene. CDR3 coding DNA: TGTGCCAGCAGCTTGCATAGCGGGTGGGACAATGAGCAGTTCTTC. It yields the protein CASSLHSGWDNEQFF. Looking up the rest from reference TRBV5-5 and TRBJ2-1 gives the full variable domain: DAGVTQSPTHLIKTRGQQVTLRCSPISGHKSVSWYQQVLGQGPQFIFQYYEKEERGRGNFPDRFSARQFPNYSSELNVNALLLGDSALYLCASSLHSGWDNEQFFGPGTRLTVL.

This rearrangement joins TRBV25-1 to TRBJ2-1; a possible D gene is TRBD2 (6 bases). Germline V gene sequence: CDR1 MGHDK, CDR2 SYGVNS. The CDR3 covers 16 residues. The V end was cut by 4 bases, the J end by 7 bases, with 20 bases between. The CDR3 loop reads CASSGYGSGGRNEQFF. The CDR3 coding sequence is TGTGCCAGCAGTGGATATGGATCCGGGGGTCGGAATGAGCAGTTCTTC.

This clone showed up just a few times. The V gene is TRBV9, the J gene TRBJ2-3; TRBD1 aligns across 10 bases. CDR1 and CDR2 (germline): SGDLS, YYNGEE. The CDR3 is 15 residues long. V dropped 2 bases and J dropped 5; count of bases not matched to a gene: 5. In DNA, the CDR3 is TGTGCCAGCAGCGTCAGACAGGGGGCTGGAGATACGCAGTATTTT. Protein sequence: CASSVRQGAGDTQYF.

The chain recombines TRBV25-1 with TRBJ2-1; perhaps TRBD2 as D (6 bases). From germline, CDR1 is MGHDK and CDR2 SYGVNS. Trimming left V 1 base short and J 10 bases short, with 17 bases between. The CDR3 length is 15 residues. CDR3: CASSELWGEKKEQFF. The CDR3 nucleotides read TGTGCCAGCAGTGAATTATGGGGGGAAAAGAAGGAGCAGTTCTTC.

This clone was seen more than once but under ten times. CDR3 DNA sequence: TGTGCCAGCAAACCTACCGCTGGGGGGTCACCCCTCCACTTT. Protein: CASKPTAGGSPLHF. This sequence joins TRBV28 and TRBJ1-6, with D tentatively TRBD1 (5 bases). Per germline, CDR1 MDHEN and CDR2 SYDVKM. There are 14 residues in the CDR3. The ends were cut back, 7 bases at V and 10 bases at J, with 17 bases in the middle.

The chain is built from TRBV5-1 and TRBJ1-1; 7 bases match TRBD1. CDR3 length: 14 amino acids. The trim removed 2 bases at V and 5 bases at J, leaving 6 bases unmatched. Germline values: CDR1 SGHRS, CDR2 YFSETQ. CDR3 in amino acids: CASSFDRVGTEAFF. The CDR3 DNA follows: TGCGCCAGCAGCTTTGACAGGGTAGGAACTGAAGCTTTCTTT.

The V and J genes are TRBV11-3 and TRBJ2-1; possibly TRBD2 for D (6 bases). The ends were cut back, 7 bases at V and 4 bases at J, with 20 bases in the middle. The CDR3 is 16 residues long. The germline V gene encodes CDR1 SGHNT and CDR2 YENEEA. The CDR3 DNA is TGTGCCAGCACCCCCTCAGGGATAGCGGATTACAATGAGCAGTTCTTC. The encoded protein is CASTPSGIADYNEQFF.